This TCR beta chain comes out of a study of T cells after yellow fever vaccination. TCRdb re-called the 5' RACE reads through MiXCR, storing one row per CDR3 protein. The sample holds about 630,000 distinct CDR3 sequences, 12% seen once. This clonotype was detected ten times or more. Its antigen is not known. Overall study results and limits: Clones from primary vaccination mostly reappeared after the booster (around 96% CD4, just over 85% CD8). Highly abundant clonotypes carried over from the bulk population could end up in FACS-sorted repertoires as contaminants. Weaker in magnitude, the secondary response showed a faster peak on day 5 versus 15. A limited proportion of clonotypes was detected within both the CD4 and CD8 compartments.

Trimming at V came to 6 bases and at J to 4 bases, leaving 5 bases not matched to a gene. The CDR3 runs to 14 residues. The germline CDR1 and CDR2 sequences are MNHEY and SMNVEV (reference sequence). Here the sequenced sample was PBMCs, taken on the day of the yellow fever booster vaccination. This receptor was obtained from a man aged 25-40 years who received the YFV17D yellow fever vaccine. The chain has TRBV27 and TRBJ2-1, with 8 positions matching TRBD2. The CDR3: CASSPGGAYNEQFF. CDR3 DNA: TGTGCCAGCAGCCCGGGAGGGGCTTACAATGAGCAGTTCTTC.